Each of the 10 T cell receptor beta chains below was sequenced from the same sample in a study of blood T cell repertoires in COVID-19. Only in-frame clones appear in the TCRdb table, and some are missing; sequencing was by immunoSEQ multiplex PCR. Among around 75,000 clones, roughly nine tenths were seen once, and the ten largest hold roughly 3.9%. Sequencing was performed on peripheral blood. The receptors stem from a man aged 70 or older with active COVID-19.

CDR3 region: CARAGDRGNTGELFF. As DNA, the CDR3 is TGTGCCCGGGCTGGGGACAGGGGTAACACCGGGGAGCTGTTTTTT. This chain uses TRBV30 with TRBJ2-2, with 10 positions matching TRBD1. V lost 8 bases and J lost 2; bases outside the gene matches: 8. The CDR3 is made up of 15 amino acids. Germline V CDR1 and CDR2: GTSNPN, SVGIG (reference sequence).

The chain links TRBV3-1 (or the pseudogene TRBV3-2) to TRBJ2-1, with 9 nucleotides matching TRBD2. The V and J ends lost 4 bases and 3 bases, in that order; junction bases with no gene match: 4. The CDR3 contains 15 residues. Germline CDR1 LGHDT, CDR2 YNNKEL (reference sequence). Here the CDR3 reads CASSPGLAVYNEQFF. As DNA, the CDR3 is TGTGCCAGCAGCCCGGGACTAGCAGTCTACAATGAGCAGTTCTTC.

V and J are TRBV30 and TRBJ2-4; 7 nucleotides align to TRBD1. Trimming cost V 0 bases and J 9 bases; bases outside gene matches: 8. CDR1 is GTSNPN and CDR2 is SVGIG in the germline V gene (reference sequence). There are 14 residues in the CDR3. This CDR3 is CAWSVGTVGGIQYF. The CDR3 nucleotides are TGTGCCTGGAGTGTTGGGACAGTTGGGGGCATTCAGTACTTC.

This clone was picked up one time. The chain recombines TRBV7-9 with TRBJ2-1; weak D call: TRBD1 (5 bases). This CDR3 has 13 amino acids. Germline CDR1 SEHNR, CDR2 FQNEAQ (reference sequence). With 3 bases removed from V and 9 bases from J, the gap between germline ends came to 12 bases. CDR3 nucleotide sequence: TGTGCCAGCAGCTTTGGGGCCCCGGGTGAGCAGTTCTTC. Translated, it gives CASSFGAPGEQFF.

The chain uses TRBV7-3 and TRBJ2-2; weak D call: TRBD1 (5 bases). Deletions cut 6 bases from V and 9 bases from J, with 8 bases between. This CDR3 comprises 11 residues. Germline V gives CDR1 SGHTA, CDR2 FQGTGA. CDR3 DNA sequence: TGTGCCAGCAGGGGGCTCAGGGAGCTGTTTTTT. Amino acid sequence: CASRGLRELFF.

This clone was seen only once. The chain is built from TRBV9 and TRBJ2-5; 11 bases map to TRBD1. The junction had 13 bases not matched to a gene; V was cut back by 4 bases and J by 5 bases. This CDR3 comprises 17 residues. Germline V gene data show CDR1 as SGDLS and CDR2 as YYNGEE. The CDR3 nucleotides are TGTGCCAGCAGCCCCACCCCGGGACAGGGGGTTGTGGAGACCCAGTACTTC. Residues: CASSPTPGQGVVETQYF.

The genes are TRBV15 and TRBJ2-5, with 10 bases fitting TRBD2. Unmatched junction bases numbered 9, after V lost 4 bases and J lost 4 bases. This CDR3 is 16 amino acids long. The germline V gene encodes CDR1 LNHNV and CDR2 YYDKDF (reference sequence). The CDR3 loop reads CATSNPAGGGGETQYF. DNA for the CDR3: TGTGCCACCAGCAACCCAGCGGGAGGGGGGGGAGAGACCCAGTACTTC.

The chain uses TRBV7-3 and TRBJ2-7, with D perhaps matching TRBD2 (5 bases). Trimming removed 2 bases from V and 5 bases from J, with 16 bases in between. There are 15 residues in the CDR3. CDR1 is SGHTA, CDR2 FQGTGA, per germline. The CDR3 spells CASSLGPLTRNEQYF. DNA of the CDR3: TGTGCCAGCAGCTTAGGGCCCTTAACTAGAAACGAGCAGTACTTC. Using reference TRBV7-3 and TRBJ2-7 for the parts outside the CDR3, the full variable domain is GAGVSQTPSNKVTEKGKYVELRCDPISGHTALYWYRQSLGQGPEFLIYFQGTGAADDSGLPNDRFFAVRPEGSVSTLKIQRTERGDSAVYLCASSLGPLTRNEQYFGPGTRLTVT.

This chain links TRBV15 with TRBJ2-3; 8 bases are shared with TRBD2. In germline, CDR1 is LNHNV, CDR2 YYDKDF (reference sequence). The CDR3 is made up of 17 amino acids. The ends lost 7 bases at V and 6 bases at J; junction bases unmatched: 18. The CDR3 DNA sequence: TGTGCCACCATCGAACGCGGTAGCGGGATTAGGGGGGATACGCAGTATTTT. Residues: CATIERGSGIRGDTQYF.

This chain uses TRBV19 with TRBJ2-1; TRBD2 aligns across 8 bases. The CDR3 runs to 15 residues. Germline lookup yields CDR1 LNHDA and CDR2 SQIVND (reference sequence). The V segment lost 3 bases and the J segment 4 bases; nucleotides outside the gene matches: 5. DNA for the CDR3: TGTGCCAGTAGTATGGGACTAGAGCAGTACAATGAGCAGTTCTTC. Translating gives CASSMGLEQYNEQFF.